A single sample is the source of the 30 T cell receptor beta chains below, sequenced in a study of blood T cell repertoires in COVID-19. The assay was immunoSEQ multiplex PCR, and TCRdb's table has in-frame clones only and misses some. The sample holds under 60,000 clones; more than 75% are singletons and the top ten take more than 3%. What was sequenced was peripheral blood. Every receptor here comes from a human donor in a cohort sampled during active COVID-19.

The gene calls are TRBV2 and TRBJ1-1; D not certain. The CDR3 length is 12 residues. With 10 bases removed from V and 5 bases from J, the gap between germline ends came to 14 bases. Germline V CDR1 and CDR2: SNHLY, FYNNEI. The CDR3 sequence is CATKLGDTEAFF. The CDR3 coding sequence is TGTGCCACAAAGCTCGGGGATACTGAAGCTTTCTTT. Full variable domain (rest looked up from reference TRBV2 and TRBJ1-1): EPEVTQTPSHQVTQMGQEVILRCVPISNHLYFYWYRQILGQKVEFLVSFYNNEISEKSEIFDDQFSVERPDGSNFTLKIRSTKLEDSAMYFCATKLGDTEAFFGQGTRLTVV.

The chain couples TRBV9 to TRBJ2-7; 8 nucleotides line up with TRBD2. Germline V gives CDR1 SGDLS, CDR2 YYNGEE. The CDR3 consists of 15 residues. V dropped 0 bases and J dropped 1; count of bases not matched to a gene: 3. The CDR3 DNA reads TGTGCCAGCAGCGTAGTGGCGGGAGGTTCCTACGAGCAGTACTTC. It yields the protein CASSVVAGGSYEQYF. Drawing the rest from reference TRBV9 and TRBJ2-7, the complete variable domain is DSGVTQTPKHLITATGQRVTLRCSPRSGDLSVYWYQQSLDQGLQFLIQYYNGEERAKGNILERFSAQQFPDLHSELNLSSLELGDSALYFCASSVVAGGSYEQYFGPGTRLTVT.

The CDR3 nucleotides are TGTGCCAGCAGCTTAGCGGGAGGCGAGACCCAGTACTTC. Translating it yields CASSLAGGETQYF. This chain links TRBV7-6 with TRBJ2-5; weak D call: TRBD2 (6 bases). The CDR3 length is 13 residues. The V gene's germline CDR1 is SGHVS and CDR2 FNYEAQ. The ends were cut back, 0 bases at V and 5 bases at J, with 7 bases in the middle.

J is TRBJ2-1 and V is TRBV9; 8 bases are shared with TRBD2. Germline-derived CDR1 and CDR2 are SGDLS and YYNGEE. CDR3 length: 18 residues. The ends lost 0 bases at V and 0 bases at J; junction bases unmatched: 8. DNA of the CDR3: TGTGCCAGCAGCGTAGCGGGGGGGCTAAGCCGCTCCTACAATGAGCAGTTCTTC. Protein sequence: CASSVAGGLSRSYNEQFF.

The gene calls are TRBV7-9 and TRBJ2-1; D ambiguous. Germline CDR1 SEHNR, CDR2 FQNEAQ (reference sequence). Trimming removed 2 bases at V and 1 base at J, with 3 bases between. The CDR3 totals 13 residues. For the CDR3, the DNA is TGTGCCAGCAGCTTATCGTCCTACAATGAGCAGTTCTTC. Translated: CASSLSSYNEQFF.

This clone was observed a few times. This chain uses TRBV4-1 with TRBJ1-3, with unresolved D. Germline V gene data show CDR1 as MGHRA and CDR2 as YSYEKL. The germline V and J ends were trimmed by 0 bases and 4 bases, with 10 bases remaining between them. The CDR3 runs to 15 residues. CDR3 loop: CASSQDTVLGNTIYF. DNA of the CDR3: TGCGCCAGCAGCCAAGATACGGTTTTGGGAAACACCATATATTTT.

Here the CDR3 reads CASSSFIRTDAMAGNTIYF. The CDR3 DNA reads as TGTGCCAGCAGCTCCTTTATACGGACAGACGCCATGGCTGGAAACACCATATATTTT. The V call is TRBV7-2, the J call TRBJ1-3; D perhaps matches TRBD1 (6 bases). The germline V gene encodes CDR1 SGHTA and CDR2 FQGNSA. V lost 4 bases to trimming and J lost 2 bases, with 24 bases between them. The CDR3 spans 19 residues. Variable domain in full (rest from reference TRBV7-2 and TRBJ1-3): GAGVSQSPSNKVTEKGKDVELRCDPISGHTALYWYRQSLGQGLEFLIYFQGNSAPDKSGLPSDRFSAERTGGSVSTLTIQRTQQEDSAVYLCASSSFIRTDAMAGNTIYFGEGSWLTVV.

V and J are TRBV5-8 and TRBJ2-1, with TRBD1 identical over 8 bases. The junction had 10 bases not matched to a gene; V was cut back by 6 bases and J by 8 bases. There are 14 residues in the CDR3. Per the germline V gene, CDR1 is SGHTS and CDR2 is YDEGEE. The CDR3 is CASTLTGVGDEQFF. CDR3 DNA: TGTGCCAGCACCCTGACAGGGGTAGGCGATGAGCAGTTCTTC.

V gene TRBV9 combines with J gene TRBJ1-2; the match to TRBD1 covers 7 bases. V was pared by 5 bases and J by 1 base, with 5 bases of the junction left unmatched. This CDR3 region has 14 residues. CDR1 is SGDLS, CDR2 YYNGEE, per germline. The CDR3 DNA reads as TGTGCCAGCAGTCGGACAGGCAATAACTATGGCTACACCTTC. It is translated as CASSRTGNNYGYTF.

V gene TRBV15 combines with J gene TRBJ2-5; D is unclear. V dropped 1 base and J dropped 5 bases, with 14 bases sitting between them. This CDR3 comprises 15 residues. The germline V gene has CDR1 LNHNV and CDR2 YYDKDF (reference sequence). CDR3 nucleotide sequence: TGTGCCACCAGCAGAGGGCACAGCTTAACGGAGACCCAGTACTTC. Its translation: CATSRGHSLTETQYF. The variable domain in full, with the rest retrieved from reference TRBV15 and TRBJ2-5, is DAMVIQNPRYQVTQFGKPVTLSCSQTLNHNVMYWYQQKSSQAPKLLFHYYDKDFNNEADTPDNFQSRRPNTSFCFLDIRSPGLGDTAMYLCATSRGHSLTETQYFGPGTRLLVL.

The V call is TRBV4-1, the J call TRBJ2-7, with 10 bases aligning to TRBD2. Germline assignment: CDR1 MGHRA and CDR2 YSYEKL. The CDR3 runs to 15 residues. Trimming at V came to 1 base and at J to 4 bases, leaving 4 bases not matched to a gene. The CDR3 DNA reads TGCGCCAGCAGCCAAGGGCTAGCGGGAGCTTACGAGCAGTACGTC. This translates into CASSQGLAGAYEQYV.

The chain employs TRBV4-1 and TRBJ2-7, with 7 bases fitting TRBD1. With 4 bases clipped from V and 3 bases from J, the junction kept 3 bases outside the gene matches. Looked up from germline, CDR1 is MGHRA and CDR2 is YSYEKL. This CDR3 has 13 amino acids. This chain's CDR3 is CASSRTGYYEQYF. In DNA, the CDR3 is TGCGCCAGCAGCCGGACAGGCTACTACGAGCAGTACTTC.

V gene TRBV27 combines with J gene TRBJ1-1; possible D gene TRBD1, 6 bases. The CDR3 extends over 14 amino acids. CDR1 and CDR2 (germline): MNHEY, SMNVEV (reference sequence). Trimming stripped 5 bases from V and 4 bases from J, with 14 bases between. DNA for the CDR3: TGTGCCAGCAGTCCAACAGGGTGGCGCACTGAAGCTTTCTTT. Its translation: CASSPTGWRTEAFF.

This clone was seen only once. The J gene is TRBJ1-6, the V gene TRBV6-1, with a possible D match to TRBD1 (6 bases). Trimming shortened V by 1 base and J by 2 bases, and 6 bases separated the two germline ends. The CDR3 consists of 15 residues. Germline CDR1 reads MNHNS; CDR2 reads SASEGT. The CDR3, as DNA: TGTGCCAGCAGTGAAGGGACAGCCTATAATTCACCCCTCCACTTT. This sequence encodes CASSEGTAYNSPLHF.

The chain has TRBV2 and TRBJ1-2, with TRBD1 identical over 8 bases. Germline V lookup: CDR1 SNHLY, CDR2 FYNNEI. This CDR3 has 14 residues. With V trimmed by 2 bases and J by 2 bases, 1 base remained unmatched. The CDR3 DNA sequence: TGTGCCAGCAGTGAAAGACAGGGGAACTATGGCTACACCTTC. Translating it yields CASSERQGNYGYTF. Combining the CDR3 with reference TRBV2 and TRBJ1-2 gives the whole variable domain EPEVTQTPSHQVTQMGQEVILRCVPISNHLYFYWYRQILGQKVEFLVSFYNNEISEKSEIFDDQFSVERPDGSNFTLKIRSTKLEDSAMYFCASSERQGNYGYTFGSGTRLTVV.

V and J are TRBV6-5 and TRBJ1-3; no clear D. V was cut by 2 bases and J by 4 bases, with 12 bases left in between. This CDR3 contains 15 residues. Germline V gene lookup returns CDR1 MNHEY and CDR2 SVGAGI. CDR3 DNA sequence: TGTGCCAGCAGTTACGATCCCAGTTCCGGAAACACCATATATTTT. It yields the protein CASSYDPSSGNTIYF.

This chain uses TRBV6-1 with TRBJ2-1, with D possibly TRBD2 on 5 matching bases. Trimming removed 1 base at V and 0 bases at J, with 10 bases between. The CDR3 length is 16 residues. Looked up from germline, CDR1 is MNHNS and CDR2 is SASEGT. The CDR3 region is CASSEERGSSYNEQFF. The CDR3 nucleotides are TGTGCCAGCAGTGAAGAACGTGGGAGCTCCTACAATGAGCAGTTCTTC.

V gene TRBV2 combines with J gene TRBJ1-2, with 9 nucleotides matching TRBD1. The CDR3 consists of 12 residues. CDR1 is SNHLY and CDR2 is FYNNEI in the germline V gene. Trimming removed 8 bases from V and 4 bases from J; junction bases left unmatched: 2. This CDR3 is CASVQGAYGYTF. The CDR3 DNA reads TGTGCCAGCGTACAGGGGGCCTATGGCTACACCTTC.

This sequence joins TRBV6-5 and TRBJ2-5; 12 bases align to TRBD2. Unmatched junction bases numbered 5, after V lost 8 bases and J lost 4 bases. The CDR3 spans 14 residues. Germline values: CDR1 MNHEY, CDR2 SVGAGI. CDR3 region: CASRLAGVGETQYF. The DNA of the CDR3 is TGTGCCAGCCGACTAGCGGGAGTTGGAGAGACCCAGTACTTC.

The chain couples TRBV7-8 to TRBJ2-1; 10 positions agree with TRBD2. J lost 3 bases, V lost 5 bases, and 7 bases had no gene match. The CDR3 extends over 16 amino acids. CDR1 and CDR2 (germline): SGHVS, FQNEAQ. The chain's CDR3 is CASSRLGLADYNEQFF. The CDR3 nucleotides read TGTGCCAGCAGCCGGCTCGGACTAGCGGACTACAATGAGCAGTTCTTC.

The chain links TRBV3-1 (or the pseudogene TRBV3-2) to TRBJ2-1, with 9 bases lining up with TRBD1. J lost 5 bases, V lost 3 bases, and 14 bases had no gene match. Germline V CDR1 and CDR2: LGHDT, YNNKEL (reference sequence). The CDR3 sequence is 18 residues long. This chain's CDR3 is CASSHILKGGQGNNEQFF. CDR3 sequence (DNA): TGTGCCAGCAGCCACATCCTTAAAGGGGGACAGGGTAACAATGAGCAGTTCTTC.

V is TRBV28 and J is TRBJ2-7; 9 bases are shared with TRBD1. Germline V lookup: CDR1 MDHEN, CDR2 SYDVKM. This CDR3 comprises 16 residues. The V segment lost 3 bases and the J segment 4 bases; nucleotides outside the gene matches: 10. The CDR3 nucleotides read TGTGCCAGCAGTTTCGGTTTCGAGACAGGGGGATACGAGCAGTACTTC. Residues: CASSFGFETGGYEQYF.

This rearrangement joins TRBV5-8 to TRBJ2-1; the match to TRBD2 covers 11 bases. V dropped 3 bases and J dropped 6; count of bases not matched to a gene: 5. This CDR3 has 15 residues. Germline assignment: CDR1 SGHTS and CDR2 YDEGEE. This CDR3 is CASSSGLAVFNEQFF. The CDR3 coding sequence is TGTGCCAGCAGCTCGGGACTAGCGGTCTTCAATGAGCAGTTCTTC.

The V and J genes are TRBV10-1 and TRBJ1-4; D perhaps matches TRBD1 (5 bases). V was pared by 2 bases and J by 3 bases, with 10 bases between. This CDR3 spans 15 amino acids. Looked up from germline, CDR1 is WNHNN and CDR2 is SYGVQD (reference sequence). CDR3: CASSEGGAANEKLFF. CDR3 in DNA: TGCGCCAGCAGTGAGGGCGGGGCGGCTAATGAAAAACTGTTTTTT.

The chain has TRBV5-1 and TRBJ1-2; 9 bases fit TRBD1. Germline assignment: CDR1 SGHRS and CDR2 YFSETQ. The junction had 13 bases not matched to a gene; V was cut back by 1 base and J by 12 bases. This CDR3 comprises 15 residues. Here the CDR3 reads CASSLLLGQGGTDTF. The CDR3 nucleotides are TGCGCCAGCAGCTTGTTGCTGGGACAGGGAGGAACTGACACCTTC.

This clone was counted a few times. CDR3 protein: CATGQVNTEAFF. Here the CDR3 DNA reads TGTGCCACCGGACAGGTGAACACTGAAGCTTTCTTT. The chain employs TRBV10-3 and TRBJ1-1; 7 bases line up with TRBD1. The CDR3 is 12 residues long. V was clipped by 10 bases and J by 0 bases; unmatched bases: 2. The germline CDR1 and CDR2 sequences are ENHRY and SYGVKD.

This chain joins TRBV3-1 (or the pseudogene TRBV3-2) and TRBJ2-1; tentatively, D is TRBD2 (6 bases). Trimming took off 4 bases at V and 3 bases at J, with 19 bases between the two ends. CDR3 length: 17 residues. CDR1 is LGHDT and CDR2 is YNNKEL in the germline V gene (reference sequence). CDR3 loop: CASSPYTAGLFYNEQFF. The CDR3 DNA reads TGTGCCAGCAGCCCCTACACCGCGGGGCTTTTCTACAATGAGCAGTTCTTC.

This clone has a handful of counts. The V gene is TRBV28, the J gene TRBJ2-6; D ambiguous. V was trimmed by 5 bases and J by 2 bases, leaving 13 bases between them. The CDR3 consists of 16 residues. Germline CDR1 reads MDHEN; CDR2 reads SYDVKM. The CDR3 protein is CASSPPFRAGANVLTF. CDR3 in DNA: TGTGCCAGCAGTCCCCCCTTTCGGGCTGGGGCCAACGTCCTGACTTTC.

The CDR3 sequence: CASSPQGSSSYEQYF. CDR3 in DNA: TGCGCCAGCAGCCCACAGGGTAGTTCCTCCTACGAGCAGTACTTC. The V call is TRBV5-1, the J call TRBJ2-7, with TRBD1 as a possible D gene (6 bases). V gave up 4 bases and J gave up 0 bases, with 14 bases separating them. The CDR3 is made up of 15 amino acids. CDR1 is SGHRS and CDR2 is YFSETQ in the germline V gene.

The chain has TRBV25-1 and TRBJ2-1, with 7 nucleotides matching TRBD1. V lost 3 bases to trimming and J lost 2 bases; unmatched junction nucleotides: 7. Germline CDR1 and CDR2: MGHDK and SYGVNS. The CDR3 length is 16 residues. The CDR3 sequence: CASSETGYKTYNEQFF. CDR3 DNA sequence: TGTGCCAGCAGTGAGACAGGGTATAAGACCTACAATGAGCAGTTCTTC.